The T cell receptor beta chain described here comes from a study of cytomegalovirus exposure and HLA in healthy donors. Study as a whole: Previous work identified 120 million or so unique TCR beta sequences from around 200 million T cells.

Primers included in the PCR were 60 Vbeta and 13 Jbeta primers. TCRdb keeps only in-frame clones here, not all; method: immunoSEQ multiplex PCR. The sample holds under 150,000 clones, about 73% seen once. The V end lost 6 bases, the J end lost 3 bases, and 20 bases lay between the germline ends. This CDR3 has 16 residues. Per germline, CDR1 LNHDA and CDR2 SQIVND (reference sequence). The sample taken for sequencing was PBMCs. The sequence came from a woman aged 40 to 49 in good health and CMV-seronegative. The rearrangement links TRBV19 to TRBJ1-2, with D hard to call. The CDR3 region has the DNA TGTGCCAGTAGCCAAATTTTGGGCAGCCGGTACTATGGCTACACCTTC. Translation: CASSQILGSRYYGYTF. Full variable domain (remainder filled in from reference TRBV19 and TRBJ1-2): DGGITQSPKYLFRKEGQNVTLSCEQNLNHDAMYWYRQDPGQGLRLIYYSQIVNDFQKGDIAEGYSVSREKKESFPLTVTSAQKNPTAFYLCASSQILGSRYYGYTFGSGTRLTVV.